The sequence of this T cell receptor (beta chain) was determined in a study of human T cells and chemical hapten exposure. Whole-study findings and limits: Expanded TCRs made up significantly more big CDR3 similarity clusters than controls did.

In the library, unique molecular identifiers were attached to individual cDNA molecules. TCRdb analysed the RACE reads with MiXCR anew, one entry per CDR3 protein. Of tens of thousands of distinct CDR3 sequences listed, around 10% are singletons. Time point of the sample: patch test 3, about 24 weeks after DPC sensitization. Described treatment: therapeutic diphenylcyclopropenone sensitization with weekly scalp DPC. In every case, blood was obtained before the patch test was applied. After removal of 5 bases from V and 10 bases from J, the junction contained 13 bases not matched to a gene. Looked up from germline, CDR1 is SGHTA and CDR2 is FQGNSA. The length of the CDR3 is 16 residues. At least ten counts were recorded for this clonotype. Its antigen is currently unknown.

The material sequenced was whole blood, taken in connection with sensitization to the hapten diphenylcyclopropenone (DPC). This chain connects TRBV7-2 to TRBJ1-6, with 8 bases fitting TRBD1. The receptor comes from a woman aged 45-60 years with alopecia areata. Some clones in this sample may be carry-over from other donors' samples. The CDR3 DNA is TGTGCCAGCAGCATAACGCAGCAGGGGGCAGGGTCACCCCTCCACTTT. It specifies CASSITQQGAGSPLHF.